The 25 T cell receptor beta chains presented below share a single source sample, sequenced in a study of T cell repertoires in cytomegalovirus infection. Via MiXCR, TCRdb re-called the reads, giving one row per CDR3 protein. The table lists 290,000 or so distinct CDR3 sequences, about 8.8% of them singletons. Source material: PBMCs. The receptor source for this set is a human donor in good health (CMV status not recorded). Some clones in this sample may be carry-over from other donors' samples.

Many counts were recorded for this clonotype. The chain uses TRBV28 and TRBJ2-7, with 9 bases matching TRBD1. The V gene's germline CDR1 is MDHEN and CDR2 SYDVKM. The CDR3 contains 15 residues. V gave up 4 bases and J gave up 3 bases; unmatched junction bases: 7. The CDR3 DNA reads TGTGCCAGCAGTTCTGCCGGGACAGGGATCTACGAGCAGTACGTC. It yields the protein CASSSAGTGIYEQYV.

This clonotype was seen more than once but under ten times. This rearrangement joins TRBV28 to TRBJ2-3, with 9 bases lining up with TRBD2. The germline gives CDR1 MDHEN, CDR2 SYDVKM. The CDR3 extends over 16 amino acids. V was clipped by 4 bases and J by 5 bases; unmatched bases: 10. CDR3 in DNA: TGTGCCAGCAGTTCCTGGAGTAGCGGGGGAGAAGATACGCAGTATTTT. Protein sequence: CASSSWSSGGEDTQYF.

The J gene is TRBJ2-7, the V gene TRBV20-1; D possibly matches TRBD1 or TRBD2 (5 bases each). The V end was cut by 1 base, the J end by 0 bases, with 13 bases between. Germline CDR1 reads DFQATT; CDR2 reads SNEGSKA (reference sequence). This CDR3 has 15 residues. The CDR3 DNA follows: TGCAGTGCTAGAGGGGGGTTAGGTAGCTCCTACGAGCAGTACTTC. The encoded protein is CSARGGLGSSYEQYF.

This clonotype was counted many times. The chain recombines TRBV7-2 with TRBJ2-7, with 10 positions matching TRBD1. Germline-derived CDR1 and CDR2 are SGHTA and FQGNSA. The CDR3 loop spans 14 amino acids. With V trimmed by 4 bases and J by 5 bases, 5 bases remained unmatched. The CDR3 loop reads CASSSGQGIHEQYF. The DNA for the CDR3 is TGTGCCAGCAGCTCGGGACAGGGGATCCACGAGCAGTACTTC.

This clonotype was counted only a few times. The rearrangement joins TRBV6-2 or TRBV6-3 to TRBJ1-1, with unresolved D. This CDR3 region has 14 residues. The V gene lost 7 bases and the J gene lost 2 bases, with 14 bases spanning the gap. The germline V gene has CDR1 MNHEY and CDR2 SVGEGT. The CDR3 loop is CASTLLPSNTEAFF. The CDR3 DNA is TGTGCCAGCACCCTCCTACCTTCTAACACTGAAGCTTTCTTT.

This clonotype was recorded at least ten times. The V gene is TRBV7-2, the J gene TRBJ2-7; D may be TRBD1 or TRBD2 (6 bases each). There are 14 residues in the CDR3. The V gene's germline CDR1 is SGHTA and CDR2 FQGNSA. Trimming removed 4 bases from V and 5 bases from J, with 15 bases in between. The CDR3 spells CASSSSRGPNEQYV. Here the CDR3 DNA reads TGTGCCAGCAGCTCGAGCCGGGGGCCCAACGAGCAGTACGTC.

J is TRBJ2-1 and V is TRBV24-1; the D call may be TRBD1 or TRBD2 (5 bases each). This CDR3 comprises 17 residues. With 2 bases removed from V and 1 base from J, the gap between germline ends came to 14 bases. Per germline, CDR1 KGHDR and CDR2 SFDVKD. For the CDR3, the DNA is TGTGCCACCAGTGATTCGGGTCGGGGACGGTCCTACAATGAGCAGTTCTTC. It codes for CATSDSGRGRSYNEQFF.

The V and J genes are TRBV28 and TRBJ1-2; TRBD1 aligns across 7 bases. Germline V CDR1 and CDR2: MDHEN, SYDVKM. V shed 6 bases, J shed 4 bases, and the junction held 8 bases outside the gene matches. The length of the CDR3 is 14 residues. The CDR3 sequence is CASSPRQGIYGYTF. In DNA form, the CDR3 reads TGTGCCAGCAGCCCAAGACAGGGTATCTATGGCTACACCTTC.

This clonotype occurred many times. The chain combines TRBV12-3 or TRBV12-4 with TRBJ1-5; TRBD1 matches at 8 bases. CDR3 length: 15 amino acids. Losses at the gene ends were 1 base for V and 3 bases for J; bases not matched to a gene: 2. CDR3 bases: TGTGCCAGCAGTTTAGGGACAGGGAACAATCAGCCCCAGCATTTT. Its translation: CASSLGTGNNQPQHF.

This clonotype was seen many times. V usage is TRBV7-9 and J usage is TRBJ2-7; 7 bases line up with TRBD1. Looked up from germline, CDR1 is SEHNR and CDR2 is FQNEAQ (reference sequence). The CDR3 is 13 residues long. The trim removed 3 bases at V and 6 bases at J, leaving 5 bases unmatched. The CDR3: CASSLGDRSEQYV. Written as DNA, the CDR3 is TGTGCCAGCAGCTTGGGGGACAGAAGCGAGCAGTACGTC.

This clonotype occurred many times. V and J are TRBV7-9 and TRBJ2-5; 11 positions agree with TRBD1. With 5 bases clipped from V and 5 bases from J, the junction kept 7 bases outside the gene matches. Per germline, CDR1 SEHNR and CDR2 FQNEAQ (reference sequence). The CDR3 length is 15 residues. The CDR3 DNA reads as TGTGCCAGCAGCCCCCCGGACAGGGGGCGCGAGACCCAGTACTTC. It translates to CASSPPDRGRETQYF.

Concerning this clonotype: This may be a read error: a much more frequent sequence differs by one nucleotide. The chain links TRBV7-4 to TRBJ2-1; D is uncertain. This CDR3 contains 17 residues. CDR1 is SGHVT, CDR2 SQSDAQ, per germline. The CDR3 loop reads CASGLESPSAPLNEQFF. CDR3 sequence (DNA): TGTGCCAGCGGCTTAGAGTCTCCAAGCGCCCCTCTCAATGAGCAGTTCTTC.

J is TRBJ1-1 and V is TRBV20-1; D is unclear. The CDR3 spans 15 residues. V gave up 0 bases and J gave up 4 bases, with 15 bases separating them. Germline V gives CDR1 DFQATT, CDR2 SNEGSKA (reference sequence). The CDR3 is CSARDSGLGGTEAFF. The CDR3 DNA reads TGCAGTGCTAGAGATTCAGGACTCGGCGGCACTGAAGCTTTCTTT.

This chain connects TRBV2 to TRBJ2-1; unclear D gene. V was shortened by 2 bases and J by 8 bases, with 10 bases between the two germline ends. The germline gives CDR1 SNHLY, CDR2 FYNNEI. The CDR3 runs 13 residues. Here the CDR3 reads CASSERSLHEQFF. In DNA, the CDR3 is TGTGCCAGCAGTGAAAGGAGCCTGCATGAGCAGTTCTTC.

This clonotype was counted many times. The V and J genes are TRBV20-1 and TRBJ2-7; D could derive from TRBD1 or TRBD2 (6 bases each). Germline V gene lookup returns CDR1 DFQATT and CDR2 SNEGSKA (reference sequence). Between the trimmed V and J ends, which lost 4 bases and 4 bases, there was a span of 11 bases. The CDR3 extends over 12 amino acids. CDR3 region: CSATGGSYEQYF. DNA of the CDR3: TGCAGTGCTACCGGGGGCTCGTACGAGCAGTACTTC.

The rearrangement uses TRBV5-1 and TRBJ2-7; D not resolved. Germline V lookup: CDR1 SGHRS, CDR2 YFSETQ. V lost 0 bases to trimming and J lost 4 bases, with 11 bases between them. The CDR3 has 14 amino acids. The CDR3 here is CASSLEVPAYEQYF. CDR3 nucleotides: TGCGCCAGCAGCTTGGAAGTCCCCGCGTACGAGCAGTACTTC. Full variable domain (outside the CDR3, taken from reference TRBV5-1 and TRBJ2-7): KAGVTQTPRYLIKTRGQQVTLSCSPISGHRSVSWYQQTPGQGLQFLFEYFSETQRNKGNFPGRFSGRQFSNSRSEMNVSTLELGDSALYLCASSLEVPAYEQYFGPGTRLTVT.

This clonotype was counted ten times or more. The V call is TRBV7-9, the J call TRBJ1-1, with 9 bases matching TRBD1. Trimming cost V 2 bases and J 10 bases; bases outside gene matches: 14. The CDR3 is 16 residues long. Germline lookup yields CDR1 SEHNR and CDR2 FQNEAQ (reference sequence). The CDR3 loop reads CASSLKTGQGGAGAFF. The CDR3 DNA follows: TGTGCCAGCAGCTTAAAAACGGGACAGGGAGGGGCCGGAGCTTTCTTT.

This chain joins TRBV30 and TRBJ2-5; D could derive from TRBD1 or TRBD2 (5 bases each). Per germline, CDR1 GTSNPN and CDR2 SVGIG (reference sequence). With 0 bases removed from V and 6 bases from J, the gap between germline ends came to 14 bases. The CDR3 is 14 amino acids. The CDR3 loop reads CAWSVSDWGKTQYF. For the CDR3, the DNA is TGTGCCTGGAGTGTTTCGGACTGGGGCAAGACCCAGTACTTC. Drawing the rest from reference TRBV30 and TRBJ2-5, the complete variable domain is SQTIHQWPATLVQPVGSPLSLECTVEGTSNPNLYWYRQAAGRGLQLLFYSVGIGQISSEVPQNLSASRPQDRQFILSSKKLLLSDSGFYLCAWSVSDWGKTQYFGPGTRLLVL.

This clonotype came up a few times. The CDR3 DNA reads as TGTGCCAGCAGTTTAGAAAGAACCCAAGGGACTGAGCAGTTCTTC. Translating it yields CASSLERTQGTEQFF. This chain uses TRBV12-3 or TRBV12-4 with TRBJ2-1; either TRBD1 or TRBD2 may supply D (5 bases each). V dropped 1 base and J dropped 9 bases, with 16 bases sitting between them. The CDR3 sequence is 15 residues long.

The chain employs TRBV29-1 and TRBJ1-2; a possible D gene is TRBD1 (6 bases). This CDR3 has 13 residues. V lost 4 bases and J 2 bases, leaving 11 bases between the germline ends. Per the germline V gene, CDR1 is SQVTM and CDR2 is ANQGSEA. CDR3 bases: TGCAGCGTTGGGGACAAAGCAAACTATGGCTACACCTTC. The encoded protein is CSVGDKANYGYTF.

J is TRBJ1-1 and V is TRBV3-1; 9 bases map to TRBD1. The CDR3 runs 21 residues. The germline V gene encodes CDR1 LGHDT and CDR2 YNNKEL (reference sequence). J was trimmed by 0 bases and V by 4 bases; bases with no gene match: 21. The CDR3 protein is CASSPTPGQGSGGYMNTEAFF. The CDR3 coding sequence is TGTGCCAGCAGCCCTACCCCGGGACAGGGTAGTGGGGGCTACATGAACACTGAAGCTTTCTTT.

This clonotype was picked up a small number of times. The CDR3 DNA reads as TGTGCCAGCAGCCCCGCCTGGGGGGGCACTGAAGCTTTCTTT. It translates to CASSPAWGGTEAFF. The chain links TRBV9 to TRBJ1-1; tentatively, D is TRBD1 (5 bases). CDR3 size: 14 residues. Trimming pared 4 bases from V and 4 bases from J, leaving 14 bases between. Germline CDR1 reads SGDLS; CDR2 reads YYNGEE.

Ten or more counts support this clonotype. The chain has TRBV28 and TRBJ2-7; 10 positions agree with TRBD2. Germline lookup yields CDR1 MDHEN and CDR2 SYDVKM. The CDR3 has 14 amino acids. The junction had 6 bases not matched to a gene; V was cut back by 4 bases and J by 6 bases. The CDR3 DNA sequence: TGTGCCAGCAGTTATTCTAGCGGGGGAAGCGAGCAGTACGTC. This translates into CASSYSSGGSEQYV.

This clonotype came up once. This may come from a read error, since a much larger clone is one base off. V and J are TRBV12-3 or TRBV12-4 and TRBJ2-3, with no clear D. V was cut by 11 bases and J by 6 bases, with 9 bases left in between. CDR3 length equals 10 residues. The CDR3 sequence is CASDRDTQYF. CDR3 sequence (DNA): TGTGCCTCCGACCGGGATACGCAGTATTTT.

This clonotype was detected ten times or more. Because the CDR3's place on the DNA is in doubt, the DNA is left out and the CDR3 is given as listed by TCRdb. The V and J genes are TRBV29-1 and TRBJ2-1; the table's D call, TRBD2, was not checked against the DNA. Inclusive of both ends, the CDR3 amounts to 15 amino acids. From germline, CDR1 is SQVTM and CDR2 ANQGSEA. This chain's CDR3 is CSVRGRLAVYNEQFF.